Given below is one T cell receptor beta chain in context. Its specificity is unknown. The treatment denotes: roughly 18 received Ad26.COV2.S at low or high dose, single or two shots; about 5 received placebo; per-sample allocation not given. Day 63 after the first injection of vaccine or placebo was the sampling time. It was Wuhan-strain SARS-CoV-2 spike that the Ad26 vaccine vector expressed. These data belong to a study of Ad26.COV2.S vaccination and SARS-CoV-2 variants. Overall study context: Ad26.COV2.S shots went into the muscle once or twice, 56 days apart.

The method was immunoSEQ multiplex PCR; TCRdb's version includes in-frame clones alone and lacks a portion of them. Among about 440,000 clones listed, 90% were seen once. Findings and limits, study-wide: Placebo recipients had lower spike-specific TCR breadth than vaccine recipients.

The CDR3 sequence is 19 residues long. The chain links TRBV21-1 to TRBJ2-1; whether TRBD2, the table's D call, matches the DNA was not checked. TRBV21-1 is a pseudogene. This specimen consisted of peripheral blood, obtained in a trial of Ad26.COV2.S vaccine versus placebo. This sequence was found in a person aged 18-65 years who received the Ad26.COV2.S COVID-19 vaccine or a placebo. The CDR3 sequence is CASSMGTSGRAPPYNEQFF. CDR3 sequence (DNA): TGTGCCAGCAGCATGGGGACTAGCGGGAGGGCCCCCCCCTACAATGAGCAGTTCTTC.